The clone carrying this T cell receptor beta chain was seen a few times. With 5 bases clipped from V and 4 bases from J, the junction kept 6 bases outside the gene matches. The CDR3 spans 14 residues. Germline V gene lookup returns CDR1 SQVTM and CDR2 ANQGSEA. This specimen comes from a study of shared clonotypes between healthy human individuals. TCRdb keeps only in-frame clones here, not all; method: immunoSEQ multiplex PCR. The top ten hold under 2% of the sample, which has about 730,000 clones, approximately 77% seen once. Each donor was a Caucasian adult residing in Nashville, Tennessee. The clonotype originates from a woman aged 25 to 45 in good health. V gene TRBV29-1 combines with J gene TRBJ2-2; 8 positions match TRBD2. The sample comprised memory CD4+ T cells sorted from blood. Subset of the sample: CD45RA-negative fraction. The CDR3 nucleotides read TGCAGCGTTATGCGGGAGGCGGTCACCGGGGAGCTGTTTTTT. This encodes CSVMREAVTGELFF.